What follows is one T cell receptor beta chain and its context. A J-beta primer mix and a sample-barcoded 5' primer were used in a second PCR of about 7 to 12 cycles. Every cDNA molecule carried a tag from a template-switch adaptor bearing 12 random nucleotides. TCRdb reanalysed the 5' RACE reads using MiXCR and keeps one entry per CDR3 protein. The sample carries about 1.1 million distinct CDR3 sequences, about two fifths recorded once. These data are taken from a study of blood T cells in healthy people across ages. The receptor was isolated from a man aged 18 to 30 in good health. Sequences were obtained from blood.

The CDR3 sequence: CSVRGWGYNEQFF. In nucleotides, the CDR3 is TGCAGCGTCAGGGGATGGGGATACAATGAGCAGTTCTTC. The rearrangement joins TRBV29-1 to TRBJ2-1; maybe TRBD1 (6 bases). V was cut by 6 bases and J by 4 bases, with 13 bases left in between. The CDR3 is 13 amino acids. Looked up from germline, CDR1 is SQVTM and CDR2 is ANQGSEA.